This paragraph reports one TCR beta chain. This entry comes from a study of blood T cells in healthy people across ages. It was with a sample-barcoded 5' primer and a J-beta primer mix that a second PCR of about 7 to 12 cycles was run. TCRdb processed the 5' RACE reads anew with MiXCR; each CDR3 protein has one entry. The repertoire holds roughly 1,800,000 distinct CDR3 sequences, with just under 50% as singletons. The length of the CDR3 is 13 residues. Germline V gene data show CDR1 as KGHDR and CDR2 as SFDVKD. The germline V and J ends were trimmed by 1 base and 6 bases, with 8 bases remaining between them.

This chain connects TRBV24-1 to TRBJ1-1, with D unresolved. Material: blood. This sequence was found in a woman aged 40 to 50 in good health. The CDR3 DNA sequence: TGTGCCACCAGTGATTTCGGCAGCTCTGAAGCTTTCTTT. Its translation is CATSDFGSSEAFF.